What follows is one TCR beta chain and its context. Its target is not known. With the read ending 3 residues before the CDR3 end, the germline J gene is used to fill in that end. This sample stems from a study of T cells in women clearing cervical HPV infection. Study results and limitations: CIN3+ cases had significantly higher TCR repertoire richness than controls, but evenness did not differ. TRBV6-7 relative abundance averaged 0.11% in cases and about 0.17% in controls.

Sequencing was performed with immunoSEQ multiplex PCR; in TCRdb, only in-frame clones are kept and a portion is missing. The sample totals about 20,000 clones; its top ten clones hold around 5.2%. All donors had a single incident cervical HPV16 infection, not prevalent. This CDR3 comprises 15 residues. CDR1 GTSNPN and CDR2 SVGIG come from the germline V gene (reference sequence). The V and J genes are TRBV30 and TRBJ2-4, with D possibly matching TRBD1 (5 bases). Sequenced sample: blood buffy coat. The clonotype was recovered from a woman aged 18-69 years with a cervical HPV16 infection that either progressed to CIN3+ or cleared (not recorded which). CDR3 bases read: TGTGCCTGGAGTCCACCCGACAGAACTAACTATGGT. It translates to CAWSPPDRTNYG. The CDR3 in its entirety is CAWSPPDRTNYGQYF. The full variable domain, its missing parts supplied by reference TRBV30 and TRBJ2-4, is SQTIHQWPATLVQPVGSPLSLECTVEGTSNPNLYWYRQAAGRGLQLLFYSVGIGQISSEVPQNLSASRPQDRQFILSSKKLLLSDSGFYLCAWSPPDRTNYGQYFGAGTRLSVL.